Each of the 16 T cell receptor beta chains below was sequenced from the same sample in a study of cytomegalovirus exposure and HLA in healthy donors. With 60 Vbeta and 13 Jbeta primers, the PCR was carried out. Method: immunoSEQ multiplex PCR; TCRdb's copy keeps in-frame clones and lacks some. Among some 150,000 clones, 79% were seen once, and the ten largest hold 2% to 2.5%. What was sequenced was PBMCs. The receptors originated from a man aged 35 to 55 in good health and CMV-seronegative.

This clone was seen a handful of times. Other DNA sequences in the sample encode the same CDR3. The gene calls are TRBV4-3 and TRBJ1-4; TRBD1 aligns across 9 bases. J lost 5 bases, V lost 3 bases, and 7 bases had no gene match. Germline-derived CDR1 and CDR2 are LGHNA and YSLEER. This CDR3 is built from 16 residues. Here the CDR3 reads CASSQGPGQGNEKLFF. Here the CDR3 DNA reads TGCGCCAGCAGCCAGGGGCCGGGACAGGGAAATGAAAAACTGTTTTTT.

This clone appeared a single time. The chain joins TRBV6-4 to TRBJ2-3; 10 bases line up with TRBD2. CDR1 and CDR2 from the germline V gene are MRHNA and SNTAGT. The CDR3 has 15 amino acids. Trimming at V came to 8 bases and at J to 2 bases, leaving 7 bases not matched to a gene. The CDR3 reads CASSSAGGITDTQYF. CDR3 DNA sequence: TGTGCCAGCTCTTCAGCGGGAGGGATCACAGATACGCAGTATTTT.

The CDR3 protein is CASSRDRGGNQPQHF. The CDR3 bases are TGTGCCAGCAGCCGGGACAGGGGTGGCAATCAGCCCCAGCATTTT. This chain connects TRBV5-6 to TRBJ1-5, with 10 nucleotides matching TRBD1. CDR1 and CDR2 from the germline V gene are SGHDT and YYEEEE. The junction had 3 bases not matched to a gene; V was cut back by 4 bases and J by 2 bases. CDR3 length equals 15 residues.

CDR3 sequence: CASSDSFSSANEQFF. As DNA, the CDR3 is TGTGCCAGCAGTGACTCGTTTTCTAGCGCAAATGAGCAGTTCTTC. The chain joins TRBV6-4 to TRBJ2-1; a weak D match, TRBD2 (6 bases). The V gene lost 0 bases and the J gene lost 7 bases, with 13 bases spanning the gap. CDR3 length equals 15 residues. Germline V gives CDR1 MRHNA, CDR2 SNTAGT.

The V and J genes are TRBV5-4 and TRBJ1-2, with TRBD1 matching over 8 bases. The CDR3 covers 16 residues. V shed 5 bases and J 5 bases; nucleotides not matched to a gene: 14. CDR1 is SGHNT, CDR2 YYREEE, per germline (reference sequence). CDR3 amino acids: CASRAGTGSTGYGYTF. CDR3 in DNA: TGTGCCAGCAGGGCCGGGACAGGATCAACCGGTTATGGCTACACCTTC.

This clone has just one count. The chain uses TRBV30 and TRBJ2-7, with TRBD2 matching 11 bases. This CDR3 spans 15 amino acids. Trimming cost V 4 bases and J 2 bases; bases outside gene matches: 7. CDR1 is GTSNPN, CDR2 SVGIG, per germline (reference sequence). The CDR3 protein is CAWNIGSGRAYEQYF. As DNA, the CDR3 is TGTGCCTGGAACATAGGTAGCGGGAGGGCCTACGAGCAGTACTTC.

This chain uses TRBV4-3 with TRBJ2-3; possibly TRBD1 for D (5 bases). V lost 1 base and J lost 0, with 17 bases in between. The CDR3 consists of 18 residues. The germline CDR1 and CDR2 sequences are LGHNA and YSLEER. In DNA form, the CDR3 reads TGCGCCAGCAGCCAAGGGGCGGTGAAGGGGTCGAGCACAGATACGCAGTATTTT. Amino acids: CASSQGAVKGSSTDTQYF.

The chain combines TRBV10-3 with TRBJ1-3; D call uncertain. Trimming cost V 11 bases and J 7 bases, with 12 bases left between them. This CDR3 is built from 11 residues. Looked up from germline, CDR1 is ENHRY and CDR2 is SYGVKD. CDR3 loop: CAVLGSNTIYF. The CDR3 DNA follows: TGTGCCGTACTGGGCTCGAACACCATATATTTT.

V and J are TRBV25-1 and TRBJ2-1, with a weak D call TRBD2 (6 bases). Trimming removed 5 bases at V and 0 bases at J, with 8 bases between. CDR3 size: 14 residues. Germline V lookup: CDR1 MGHDK, CDR2 SYGVNS. The CDR3 nucleotides are TGTGCCAGCAGTCGGGGGAGCTCCTACAATGAGCAGTTCTTC. Protein sequence: CASSRGSSYNEQFF. Combining the CDR3 with reference TRBV25-1 and TRBJ2-1 gives the whole variable domain EADIYQTPRYLVIGTGKKITLECSQTMGHDKMYWYQQDPGMELHLIHYSYGVNSTEKGDLSSESTVSRIRTEHFPLTLESARPSHTSQYLCASSRGSSYNEQFFGPGTRLTVL.

The DNA of the CDR3 is TGTGCCAGTAGTACAGCAGAGCCAGGGGGCGGCTACACCTTC. Translation gives CASSTAEPGGGYTF. The chain uses TRBV19 and TRBJ1-2, with TRBD1 matching 8 bases. V shed 4 bases, J shed 8 bases, and the junction held 9 bases outside the gene matches. The CDR3 is made up of 14 amino acids. The germline V gene has CDR1 LNHDA and CDR2 SQIVND (reference sequence).

V and J are TRBV5-6 and TRBJ2-3; D is unclear. Looked up from germline, CDR1 is SGHDT and CDR2 is YYEEEE. The V gene lost 0 bases and the J gene lost 2 bases, with 13 bases spanning the gap. The CDR3 runs 16 residues. The CDR3 spells CASSLGSGAPTDTQYF. CDR3 bases: TGTGCCAGCAGCTTGGGGTCGGGTGCACCCACAGATACGCAGTATTTT.

The chain has TRBV7-2 and TRBJ2-3; TRBD2 might be the D (6 bases). The germline CDR1 and CDR2 sequences are SGHTA and FQGNSA. The CDR3 contains 15 residues. V gave up 1 base and J gave up 3 bases, with 11 bases separating them. CDR3 region: CASSLVWLATDTQYF. The DNA of the CDR3 is TGTGCCAGCAGCTTAGTATGGCTAGCGACAGATACGCAGTATTTT.

The chain recombines TRBV30 with TRBJ2-5, with D perhaps matching TRBD2 (6 bases). The length of the CDR3 is 16 residues. In germline, CDR1 is GTSNPN, CDR2 SVGIG (reference sequence). The V and J ends lost 1 base and 0 bases respectively, with 15 bases between them. CDR3 loop: CAWSAGRGWYQETQYF. In nucleotides, the CDR3 is TGTGCCTGGAGTGCGGGGCGGGGCTGGTACCAAGAGACCCAGTACTTC. The full variable domain, completed using reference TRBV30 and TRBJ2-5, is SQTIHQWPATLVQPVGSPLSLECTVEGTSNPNLYWYRQAAGRGLQLLFYSVGIGQISSEVPQNLSASRPQDRQFILSSKKLLLSDSGFYLCAWSAGRGWYQETQYFGPGTRLLVL.

The rearrangement joins TRBV11-3 to TRBJ2-7; 8 nucleotides match TRBD1. V was clipped by 5 bases and J by 10 bases; unmatched bases: 10. The CDR3 totals 13 residues. Germline CDR1 reads SGHNT; CDR2 reads YENEEA. The DNA of the CDR3 is TGTGCCAGCAGCCGGGGGACAGGTACCCCCCAGTACTTC. Its translation is CASSRGTGTPQYF. The full variable domain, completed using reference TRBV11-3 and TRBJ2-7, is EAGVVQSPRYKIIEKKQPVAFWCNPISGHNTLYWYLQNLGQGPELLIRYENEEAVDDSQLPKDRFSAERLKGVDSTLKIQPAELGDSAVYLCASSRGTGTPQYFGPGTRLTVT.

This clone has just a few counts. The rearrangement links TRBV27 to TRBJ2-7; 8 bases map to TRBD2. Trimming cost V 3 bases and J 3 bases; bases outside gene matches: 4. This CDR3 is 14 amino acids long. Germline CDR1 is MNHEY and CDR2 is SMNVEV (reference sequence). Here the CDR3 reads CASSFFGRDYEQYF. CDR3 DNA: TGTGCCAGCAGTTTCTTCGGGAGGGACTACGAGCAGTACTTC.

The chain uses TRBV4-1 and TRBJ2-7, with 7 bases aligning to TRBD2. V was clipped by 0 bases and J by 5 bases; unmatched bases: 4. The V gene's germline CDR1 is MGHRA and CDR2 YSYEKL. This CDR3 region has 14 residues. The CDR3 sequence is CASSQEGRENEQYF. CDR3 DNA: TGCGCCAGCAGCCAAGAGGGGCGGGAGAACGAGCAGTACTTC.